This TCR beta chain stems from a study of Graves' ophthalmopathy and Graves' hyperthyroidism. Study details: Sampling took place at initial diagnosis, with peripheral blood obtained before any treatment.

If patients had other autoimmune diseases, uncontrolled infections, pregnancy or lactation, they were excluded. TCR beta CDR3 amplification used RNA transcripts. RT-PCR was first run with HTBI primers, then multiplex PCR in a second round. MiXCR, applied by TCRdb to the multiplex PCR reads, yields one record per CDR3 protein. The table shows about 410,000 distinct CDR3 sequences, with around 17% occurring only once. This clonotype was found many times. No antigen is known for it. Study-wide points: Blood also held most thyroid clonotypes expanded above 0.001 frequency.

CDR3 length: 13 residues. Germline CDR1 reads MDHEN; CDR2 reads SYDVKM. Trimming took 3 bases from V and 11 from J, leaving 16 bases between them. The chain combines TRBV28 with TRBJ1-1; the D gene is possibly TRBD1 (5 bases). Sample: peripheral blood. The source is a woman in her late teens or twenties with Graves' ophthalmopathy. CDR3 sequence reads: CASSLANGGRAFF. CDR3 coding DNA: TGTGCCAGCAGTTTGGCCAACGGGGGTCGGGCTTTCTTT. Looking up the rest from reference TRBV28 and TRBJ1-1 gives the full variable domain: DVKVTQSSRYLVKRTGEKVFLECVQDMDHENMFWYRQDPGLGLRLIYFSYDVKMKEKGDIPEGYSVSREKKERFSLILESASTNQTSMYLCASSLANGGRAFFGQGTRLTVV.